The 9 T cell receptor beta chains presented below share a single source sample, sequenced in a study of T cell responses to AZD1222 COVID-19 vaccine. Profiling relied on immunoSEQ multiplex PCR, and the TCRdb table lists in-frame clones only, not all of them. The table shows approximately 89,000 clones, with about nine tenths occurring only once. The sample in question was peripheral blood, obtained 28 days after the second AZD1222 dose. The receptors stem from an adult who received the AZD1222 COVID-19 vaccine.

This clone was seen just once. V usage is TRBV5-1 and J usage is TRBJ1-6; unclear D gene. CDR3 size: 13 residues. The V and J ends lost 4 bases and 7 bases respectively, with 9 bases between them. CDR1 and CDR2 from the germline V gene are SGHRS and YFSETQ. CDR3 bases: TGCGCCAGCAGCACGACCGAGAATTCACCCCTCCACTTT. Translation: CASSTTENSPLHF.

This chain uses TRBV4-3 with TRBJ1-1, with unresolved D. The CDR3 runs 14 residues. Trimming stripped 5 bases from V and 1 base from J, with 11 bases between. Germline CDR1 is LGHNA and CDR2 is YSLEER. The CDR3 sequence is CASSDLQRNTEAFF. The CDR3 region has the DNA TGCGCCAGCAGCGACTTACAGAGGAACACTGAAGCTTTCTTT.

This chain joins TRBV21-1 and TRBJ2-7. TRBV21-1 is listed as a pseudogene. The CDR3 covers 20 residues. CDR3 sequence: CASSKALFALDRGDLYEQYF. DNA of the CDR3: TGTGCCAGCAGCAAAGCGCTTTTCGCCTTGGATAGAGGGGACCTCTACGAGCAGTACTTC.

This clone came up a few times. The rearrangement links TRBV28 to TRBJ1-2, with D hard to call. In germline, CDR1 is MDHEN, CDR2 SYDVKM. V shed 7 bases and J shed 4 bases, with 16 bases lying between them. The CDR3 runs 14 residues. CDR3 in amino acids: CASTALNSFYGYTF. Written as DNA, the CDR3 is TGTGCCAGCACCGCACTCAACTCTTTCTATGGCTACACCTTC.

The V and J genes are TRBV7-9 and TRBJ2-7, with 9 bases fitting TRBD1. CDR1 is SEHNR, CDR2 FQNEAQ, per germline (reference sequence). This CDR3 comprises 16 residues. V was clipped by 5 bases and J by 4 bases; unmatched bases: 12. The CDR3, as DNA: TGTGCCAGCAGCCCCCTAACGGGACAGGGTAAATACGAGCAGTACTTC. It yields the protein CASSPLTGQGKYEQYF. The full variable domain, rest sourced from reference TRBV7-9 and TRBJ2-7, is DTGVSQNPRHKITKRGQNVTFRCDPISEHNRLYWYRQTLGQGPEFLTYFQNEAQLEKSRLLSDRFSAERPKGSFSTLEIQRTEQGDSAMYLCASSPLTGQGKYEQYFGPGTRLTVT.

This clone has a single count. For the CDR3, the DNA is TGTGCCAGTAGCTTGGGACAGGGGGCTGGCACCGGGGAGCTGTTTTTT. It specifies CASSLGQGAGTGELFF. This rearrangement joins TRBV19 to TRBJ2-2; 12 bases fit TRBD1. Germline assignment: CDR1 LNHDA and CDR2 SQIVND (reference sequence). The CDR3 has 16 amino acids. With 6 bases clipped from V and 4 bases from J, the junction kept 6 bases outside the gene matches.

The rearrangement joins TRBV5-8 to TRBJ1-5, with unresolved D. With 0 bases removed from V and 2 bases from J, the gap between germline ends came to 12 bases. The CDR3 length is 16 residues. CDR1 and CDR2 from the germline V gene are SGHTS and YDEGEE. Here the CDR3 DNA reads TGTGCCAGCAGCTTGGGCGCGGGGATCGGCAATCAGCCCCAGCATTTT. This codes for CASSLGAGIGNQPQHF.

V gene TRBV5-1 combines with J gene TRBJ2-3, with D possibly being TRBD2 (6 bases). V lost 0 bases, J lost 2 bases, and 16 bases lay in between. The length of the CDR3 is 17 residues. Germline-derived CDR1 and CDR2 are SGHRS and YFSETQ. This chain's CDR3 is CASSLVRAGTFTDTQYF. The CDR3 coding sequence is TGCGCCAGCAGCTTGGTTCGGGCGGGGACCTTCACAGATACGCAGTATTTT.

The V gene is TRBV6-5, the J gene TRBJ1-1; tentative D call: TRBD1 (6 bases). Trimming took off 6 bases at V and 4 bases at J, with 15 bases between the two ends. The CDR3 covers 14 residues. The germline CDR1 and CDR2 sequences are MNHEY and SVGAGI. This CDR3 reads CASSNTGRGTEAFF. The CDR3, as DNA: TGTGCCAGCAGCAACACAGGGCGTGGCACTGAAGCTTTCTTT.